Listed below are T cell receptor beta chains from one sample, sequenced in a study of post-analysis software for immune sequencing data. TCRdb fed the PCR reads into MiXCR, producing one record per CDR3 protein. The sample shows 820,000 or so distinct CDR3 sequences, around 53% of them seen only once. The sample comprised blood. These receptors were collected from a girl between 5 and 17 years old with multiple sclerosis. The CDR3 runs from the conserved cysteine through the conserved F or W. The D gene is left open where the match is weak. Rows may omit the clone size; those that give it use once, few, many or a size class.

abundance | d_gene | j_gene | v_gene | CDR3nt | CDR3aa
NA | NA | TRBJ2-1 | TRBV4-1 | TGCGCCAGCAGCCAAGGCCCATGGGAGCAGTTCTTC | CASSQGPWEQFF
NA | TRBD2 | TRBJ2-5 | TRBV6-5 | TGTGCCAGCAGTTACTCAGCGTCTGCGGGGGGGAGGGGGACCCAGTACTTC | CASSYSASAGGRGTQYF
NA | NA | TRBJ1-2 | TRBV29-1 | TGCAGCGTGGACCGGGGGGGAGGCTATGGCTACACCTTC | CSVDRGGGYGYTF
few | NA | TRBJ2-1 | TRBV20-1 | TGCAGTGCTAGTACGGGGGCAGGGGCGCGGGATGAGCAGTTCTTC | CSASTGAGARDEQFF
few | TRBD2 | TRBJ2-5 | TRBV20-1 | TGCAGTGCTAGACGACTAGCGGGAGAAGTTGAGACCCAGTACTTC | CSARRLAGEVETQYF
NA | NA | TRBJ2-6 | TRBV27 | TGTGCCAGCAGCCCAATTGGGGGCAACTCTGGGGCCAACGTCCTGACTTTC | CASSPIGGNSGANVLTF
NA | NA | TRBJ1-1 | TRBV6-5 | TGTGCCAGCAGTTTCCTACCACAGGGGAACACTGAAGCTTTCTTT | CASSFLPQGNTEAFF
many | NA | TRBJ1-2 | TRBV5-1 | TGCGCCAGCTCTCTCGCCGGGGGCGGCTACACCTTC | CASSLAGGGYTF
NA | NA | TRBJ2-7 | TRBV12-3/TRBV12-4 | TGTGCCAGCAGTCCGGCGGGCCTCACGTACAATGAGCAGTACTTC | CASSPAGLTYNEQYF
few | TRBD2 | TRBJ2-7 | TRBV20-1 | TGCAGTGCTGGTCCCCGGGGGGGACGCTACGAGCAGTACTTC | CSAGPRGGRYEQYF
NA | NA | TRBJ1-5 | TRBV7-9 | TGTGCCAGCAGCCCCCAGAGTGGTTTCAATCAGCCCCAGCATTTT | CASSPQSGFNQPQHF
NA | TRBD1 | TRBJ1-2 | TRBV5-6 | TGTGCCAGCAGCTCGCCATCAGGGGGTGGCTACACCTTC | CASSSPSGGGYTF
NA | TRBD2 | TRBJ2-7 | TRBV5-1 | TGCGCCAGCAGCACCCTGACTAGCGGAGCCTCCTACGAGCAGTACTTC | CASSTLTSGASYEQYF
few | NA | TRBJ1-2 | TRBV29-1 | TGCAGCGTTGACTGGAGGGGACGATCGGATGGCTACACCTTC | CSVDWRGRSDGYTF
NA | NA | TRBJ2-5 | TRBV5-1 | TGCGCCAGCAGCTTCAAGCAAGAGACCCAGTACTTC | CASSFKQETQYF
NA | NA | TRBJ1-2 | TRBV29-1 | TGCAGCGTTAATGTCAGGGATTCGAGCTATGGCTACACCTTC | CSVNVRDSSYGYTF
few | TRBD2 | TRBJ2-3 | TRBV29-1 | TGCAGCGTTGATCCTAGCGGGAGAACAGATACGCAGTATTTT | CSVDPSGRTDTQYF
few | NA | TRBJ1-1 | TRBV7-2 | TGTGCCAGCAGCCCAAAGACTGAAGCTTTCTTT | CASSPKTEAFF
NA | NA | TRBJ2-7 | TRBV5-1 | TGCGCCAGCAGCTTTGACAGGCCCGCCGAGCAGTACTTC | CASSFDRPAEQYF
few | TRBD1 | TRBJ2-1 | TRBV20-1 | TGCAGTGAAAGCCCCCTGACAGGGGGCTACAATGAGCAGTTCTTC | CSESPLTGGYNEQFF
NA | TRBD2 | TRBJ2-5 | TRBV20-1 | TGCAGTGCTAGGGGACTAGCGGGGGGGCCTCAAGAGACCCAGTACTTC | CSARGLAGGPQETQYF
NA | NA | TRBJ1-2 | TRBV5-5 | TGTGCCAGCAGCCGACGCTTCGGACAGTCGGACTATGGCTACACCTTC | CASSRRFGQSDYGYTF
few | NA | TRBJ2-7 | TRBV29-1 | TGCAGCGCCTCAAAGGACGGCTACGAGCAGTACTTC | CSASKDGYEQYF
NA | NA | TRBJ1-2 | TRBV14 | TGTGCCAGCAGCCAAGTTCCGAGGCGGACTCCCACCAACTATGGCTACACCTTC | CASSQVPRRTPTNYGYTF
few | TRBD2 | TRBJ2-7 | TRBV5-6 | TGTGCCAGCAGCTTGGCCACGGGAGGAAACAACGAGCAGTACTTC | CASSLATGGNNEQYF
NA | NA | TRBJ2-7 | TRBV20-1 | TGCAGTGCTAGGGCCGGTGGGATATTAAACTACGAGCAGTACTTC | CSARAGGILNYEQYF
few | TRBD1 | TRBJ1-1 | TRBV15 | TGTGCCACCAGCAGAGATGTCAGGGGGGGCACTGAAGCTTTCTTT | CATSRDVRGGTEAFF
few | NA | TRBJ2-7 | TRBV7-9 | TGTGCCAACAGCCCTTCGGGCTCCTACGAGCAGTACTTC | CANSPSGSYEQYF
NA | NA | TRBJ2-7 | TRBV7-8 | TGTGCCAGCAGCTTGACGTCGGACGAGCAGTACTTC | CASSLTSDEQYF
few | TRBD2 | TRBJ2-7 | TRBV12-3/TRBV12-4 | TGTGCCAGCAGTTTAGAACTAGCGGGACATTCCTACGAGCAGTACTTC | CASSLELAGHSYEQYF
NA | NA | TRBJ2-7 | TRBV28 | TGTGCCAGCAGTGGACTGGCCTGGGCAGAGGCCTACGAGCAGTACTTC | CASSGLAWAEAYEQYF
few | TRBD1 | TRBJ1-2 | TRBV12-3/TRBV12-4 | TGTGCCAGCAGGCTACAGGGGGACTATGGCTACACCTTC | CASRLQGDYGYTF
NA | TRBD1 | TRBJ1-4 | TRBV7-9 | TGTGCCAGCAGCTTAGGCGGGACAGTCGGGAGGAGTGAAAAACTGTTTTTT | CASSLGGTVGRSEKLFF
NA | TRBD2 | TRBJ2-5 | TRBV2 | TGTGCCAGCAGTGCAATTTATTGGACTAGCGGGGGCGGTGAGACCCAGTACTTC | CASSAIYWTSGGGETQYF
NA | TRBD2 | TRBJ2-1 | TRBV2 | TGTGCCAGCAGCGTAGGACTAGCGGTAAACAATGAGCAGTTCTTC | CASSVGLAVNNEQFF
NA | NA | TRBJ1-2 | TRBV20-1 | TGCAGTGCTACAGGTTTATTTAACTATGGCTACACCTTC | CSATGLFNYGYTF
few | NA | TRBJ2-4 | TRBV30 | TGTGCCTGGAGCATTGGGCCCATTGGGGACATTCAGTACTTC | CAWSIGPIGDIQYF
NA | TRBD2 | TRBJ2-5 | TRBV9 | TGTGCCAGCAGCACTAGCGGGAGTAGAGGAGAGACCCAGTACTTC | CASSTSGSRGETQYF
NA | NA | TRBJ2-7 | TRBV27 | TGTGCCAGCAGTATAAGTAGTGGCAGGGGAAGCGAGCAGTACTTC | CASSISSGRGSEQYF
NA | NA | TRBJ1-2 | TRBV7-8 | TGTGCCAGCAGCCCGGCCGGCAATAATGGCTACACCTTC | CASSPAGNNGYTF
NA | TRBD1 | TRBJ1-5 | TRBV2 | TGTGCCAGCAGTGGAGACAGGGGTCGGCAGCCCCAGCATTTT | CASSGDRGRQPQHF
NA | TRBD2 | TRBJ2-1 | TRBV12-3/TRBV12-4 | TGTGCCAGCAGTTTCCGACTAGCGGAGAGCAATGAGCAGTTCTTC | CASSFRLAESNEQFF
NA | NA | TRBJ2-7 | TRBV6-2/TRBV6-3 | TGTGCCAGCAGTTACTCGAGTCAGGATCTCTCCTACGAGCAGTACTTC | CASSYSSQDLSYEQYF
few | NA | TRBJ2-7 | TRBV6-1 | TGTGCCAGCAGTAGACTTCCCTACGAGCAGTACTTC | CASSRLPYEQYF
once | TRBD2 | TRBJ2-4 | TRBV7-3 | TGTGCCAGCAGCTTGACGGGGGGGCCTTCGGAGATCCAGTACTTC | CASSLTGGPSEIQYF
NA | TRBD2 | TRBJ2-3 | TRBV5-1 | TGCGCCAGCAGCTCACCGGGACTAGCTGCAACAGATACGCAGTATTTT | CASSSPGLAATDTQYF
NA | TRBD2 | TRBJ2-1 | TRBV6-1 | TGTGCCAGCAAAACTAGCGGGTACAATGAGCAGTTCTTC | CASKTSGYNEQFF
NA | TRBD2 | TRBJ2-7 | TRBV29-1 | TGCAGCGTTGAACCTGGCAGGGAACTAGCGCTGGACTACGAGCAGTACTTC | CSVEPGRELALDYEQYF